The clone carrying this TCR beta chain was counted many times. No antigen is known for it. The sample belongs to a study of T-cell reconstitution after alpha-beta-depleted transplantation in children. Study-wide results and limits: Reportedly, roughly two months post-transplant, alpha-beta T cells arose from several hundred expanded graft clones.

The TCRbeta library was prepared with unique molecular identifiers. One entry per CDR3 protein results from TCRdb running MiXCR on the PCR reads. Seen here are 100,000 or so distinct CDR3 sequences, about 7.5% observed once, and the top ten hold about 17%. V was clipped by 5 bases and J by 0 bases, with 13 bases between them. Germline CDR1 reads SGHRS; CDR2 reads YFSETQ. This CDR3 comprises 15 residues. Source: PBMCs, taken before TCRalphabeta/CD19-depleted stem cell transplant. This chain links TRBV5-1 with TRBJ2-3; no clear D. This sequence originates from a boy aged 2-9 years with acute lymphoblastic leukemia, due to receive a stem cell transplant. The CDR3 bases are TGCGCCAGCAGTCTCGACTCTCCTAGCACAGATACGCAGTATTTT. It yields the protein CASSLDSPSTDTQYF.